These 32 T cell receptor beta chains were sequenced from one sample in a study of identical twins. TCRdb reprocessed the 5' RACE reads via MiXCR and lists one record per CDR3 protein. The sample gives roughly 230,000 distinct CDR3 sequences, roughly 8% of which show up once; less than 4% is in the top ten. This same sample was also taken into another study, of yellow fever vaccine responses in identical twins.

What was sequenced was CD8+ T cells sorted from blood. The receptors stem from a woman younger than 30 in good health.

The chain recombines TRBV12-5 with TRBJ2-1; the D gene is possibly TRBD2 (6 bases). CDR1 LGHNT and CDR2 FRNRAP come from the germline V gene. Trimming removed 7 bases at V and 7 bases at J, with 14 bases between. The CDR3 runs 13 residues. The CDR3 DNA reads TGTGCTAGTGTGGGCGGGAATACAAATGAGCAGTTCTTC. It specifies CASVGGNTNEQFF.

This clonotype was seen repeatedly, ten times or more. The CDR3 reads CSVVRGPNTGELFF. The CDR3 DNA is TGCAGCGTTGTCAGGGGCCCGAACACCGGGGAGCTGTTTTTT. The gene calls are TRBV29-1 and TRBJ2-2; tentatively, D is TRBD1 (6 bases). This CDR3 is built from 14 residues. Trimming removed 4 bases at V and 0 bases at J, with 9 bases between. The germline gives CDR1 SQVTM, CDR2 ANQGSEA.

This clonotype has a count of ten or more. The CDR3 nucleotides are TGCGCCAGCAGCCAAGATCCGACTAGCGGGACGAACACCGGGGAGCTGTTTTTT. Translating it yields CASSQDPTSGTNTGELFF. The chain combines TRBV4-3 with TRBJ2-2, with 11 nucleotides matching TRBD2. The CDR3 contains 18 residues. The junction had 3 bases not matched to a gene; V was cut back by 0 bases and J by 0 bases. Germline V lookup: CDR1 LGHNA, CDR2 YSLEER.

This chain uses TRBV11-1 with TRBJ2-7; weak D call: TRBD2 (5 bases). V was cut by 5 bases and J by 0 bases, with 23 bases left in between. Germline assignment: CDR1 SGHAT and CDR2 FQDESV (reference sequence). The CDR3 runs to 18 residues. The CDR3: CASSHYGAEKRPSYEQYF. As DNA, the CDR3 is TGTGCCAGCAGCCACTATGGAGCGGAAAAGAGACCCTCCTACGAGCAGTACTTC.

The chain is built from TRBV7-2 and TRBJ2-2; D unclear. The CDR3 length is 14 residues. CDR1 and CDR2 from the germline V gene are SGHTA and FQGNSA. V lost 5 bases to trimming and J lost 7 bases, with 14 bases between them. In nucleotides, the CDR3 is TGTGCCAGCAGCATAAATCAGGAAAGCGGGGAGCTGTTTTTT. Residues: CASSINQESGELFF.

This clonotype occurred a few times. The genes are TRBV5-5 and TRBJ2-7; D call uncertain. Trimming removed 1 base at V and 3 bases at J, with 11 bases between. CDR1 is SGHKS, CDR2 YYEKEE, per germline (reference sequence). This CDR3 is 14 amino acids long. The CDR3 region is CASSLLGSGYEQYF. CDR3 sequence (DNA): TGTGCCAGCAGCTTGTTAGGCAGTGGCTACGAGCAGTACTTC.

In this sample, this clonotype turned up many times. V is TRBV9 and J is TRBJ2-2; D ambiguous. The CDR3 totals 12 residues. Germline CDR1 is SGDLS and CDR2 is YYNGEE. Trimming took 0 bases from V and 11 from J, leaving 8 bases between them. This CDR3 reads CASSVGLGELFF. DNA for the CDR3: TGTGCCAGCAGCGTAGGTCTCGGTGAGCTGTTTTTT.

This clonotype has only a few counts. The chain uses TRBV2 and TRBJ2-3; D unclear. The CDR3 spans 15 residues. Trimming took off 6 bases at V and 0 bases at J, with 13 bases between the two ends. In germline, CDR1 is SNHLY, CDR2 FYNNEI. In DNA form, the CDR3 reads TGTGCCAGCAGGGAGACTGCATCTAGCACAGATACGCAGTATTTT. It codes for CASRETASSTDTQYF.

The chain carries TRBV9 and TRBJ2-7; either TRBD1 or TRBD2 may supply D (5 bases each). The V end lost 1 base, the J end lost 3 bases, and 17 bases lay between the germline ends. The CDR3 loop spans 16 amino acids. Germline-derived CDR1 and CDR2 are SGDLS and YYNGEE. CDR3 bases: TGTGCCAGCAGCGTAAGGGACCGAGGACCCTACTACGAGCAGTACTTC. This translates into CASSVRDRGPYYEQYF.

J is TRBJ2-2 and V is TRBV7-2; D could derive from TRBD1 or TRBD2 (5 bases each). Germline CDR1 is SGHTA and CDR2 is FQGNSA. V lost 5 bases and J lost 0, with 16 bases in between. CDR3 size: 17 residues. The CDR3: CASSLPARDANTGELFF. The CDR3 region has the DNA TGTGCCAGCAGCCTCCCGGCTCGGGACGCGAACACCGGGGAGCTGTTTTTT.

The gene calls are TRBV20-1 and TRBJ2-7; D might be TRBD1 (6 bases). Germline V gene lookup returns CDR1 DFQATT and CDR2 SNEGSKA (reference sequence). V lost 6 bases and J lost 6, with 18 bases in between. This CDR3 contains 13 residues. CDR3 loop: CSAEPGHFLEQYF. CDR3 sequence (DNA): TGCAGTGCCGAACCGGGACACTTTCTCGAGCAGTACTTC.

J is TRBJ2-7 and V is TRBV20-1; the D gene could be TRBD1 or TRBD2 (5 bases each). CDR3 size: 16 residues. Germline V gene data show CDR1 as DFQATT and CDR2 as SNEGSKA (reference sequence). Trimming removed 3 bases from V and 0 bases from J, with 18 bases in between. The CDR3 region is CSARESIFGTSYEQYF. The CDR3 DNA is TGCAGTGCTAGGGAGAGTATATTCGGGACCTCCTACGAGCAGTACTTC.

V gene TRBV7-8 combines with J gene TRBJ2-3; 9 bases align to TRBD2. V shed 5 bases, J shed 0 bases, and the junction held 9 bases outside the gene matches. The CDR3 has 17 amino acids. Germline V gives CDR1 SGHVS, CDR2 FQNEAQ. CDR3 in DNA: TGTGCCAGCAGCCCTCGATCTAGCGGGGCTAGCACAGATACGCAGTATTTT. It codes for CASSPRSSGASTDTQYF.

This clonotype has more than one count but fewer than ten. This chain links TRBV19 with TRBJ2-1, with D perhaps matching TRBD2 (5 bases). CDR3 length: 13 residues. CDR1 LNHDA and CDR2 SQIVND come from the germline V gene (reference sequence). V was clipped by 5 bases and J by 7 bases, with 12 bases between them. The CDR3 sequence is CASSPSLINEQFF. CDR3 nucleotide sequence: TGTGCCAGTAGTCCTAGCCTCATTAATGAGCAGTTCTTC.

This chain links TRBV20-1 with TRBJ2-7; 7 bases align to TRBD1. Germline V gene data show CDR1 as DFQATT and CDR2 as SNEGSKA (reference sequence). Trimming at V came to 3 bases and at J to 4 bases, leaving 9 bases not matched to a gene. This CDR3 has 14 residues. The chain's CDR3 is CSARDGTEPYEQYF. In nucleotides, the CDR3 is TGCAGTGCTAGGGATGGGACAGAGCCTTACGAGCAGTACTTC.

This clonotype was counted many times. In nucleotides, the CDR3 is TGTGCCAGCAGTACCAAACTAGCGGGAGATCGCTACAATGAGCAGTTCTTC. Translation: CASSTKLAGDRYNEQFF. The chain joins TRBV28 to TRBJ2-1; TRBD2 matches 11 bases. Germline lookup yields CDR1 MDHEN and CDR2 SYDVKM. Germline trimming cut 5 bases from V and 3 bases from J; bases unmatched to any gene: 9. There are 17 residues in the CDR3.

The J gene is TRBJ2-5, the V gene TRBV5-6, with D possibly matching TRBD1 (6 bases). V dropped 0 bases and J dropped 6 bases, with 18 bases sitting between them. The CDR3 is made up of 16 amino acids. Germline V gene sequence: CDR1 SGHDT, CDR2 YYEEEE. CDR3 in DNA: TGTGCCAGCAGCTTGGCCGCGGACAGTTGGCAGCAGACCCAGTACTTC. Translating gives CASSLAADSWQQTQYF.

The rearrangement links TRBV28 to TRBJ2-5; no definite D call. CDR3 length equals 15 residues. The ends were cut back, 1 base at V and 4 bases at J, with 13 bases in the middle. CDR1 is MDHEN and CDR2 is SYDVKM in the germline V gene. The CDR3 spells CASSLLQYLGETQYF. The CDR3 DNA sequence: TGTGCCAGCAGTTTATTGCAGTACCTGGGAGAGACCCAGTACTTC.

This chain uses TRBV9 with TRBJ2-3; tentatively, D is TRBD2 (7 bases). This CDR3 is 15 amino acids long. Trimming took off 4 bases at V and 2 bases at J, with 14 bases between the two ends. CDR1 is SGDLS and CDR2 is YYNGEE in the germline V gene. CDR3 amino acids: CASSLWAGATDTQYF. The CDR3 bases are TGTGCCAGCAGCTTATGGGCGGGGGCCACAGATACGCAGTATTTT.

The CDR3 sequence is CSVPGQGANTGELFF. CDR3 DNA sequence: TGCAGCGTTCCGGGACAGGGGGCAAATACCGGGGAGCTGTTTTTT. The rearrangement joins TRBV29-1 to TRBJ2-2; 12 bases fit TRBD1. Germline assignment: CDR1 SQVTM and CDR2 ANQGSEA. V trimming: 5 bases; J trimming: 5 bases; junction bases outside the gene matches: 6. CDR3 length equals 15 residues.

On this clonotype itself: At one of its ends the junction is not consistent with the germline gene, which may arise from a read error. V gene TRBV19 combines with J gene TRBJ2-7; TRBD1 might be the D (5 bases). Germline CDR1 reads LNHDA; CDR2 reads SQIVND (reference sequence). The CDR3 sequence is 10 residues long. CDR3 nucleotides: TGTGCCACTAGATTTAGGACATTTCACTTC. Its protein product is CATRFRTFHF. The whole variable domain, filled in from reference TRBV19 and TRBJ2-7, reads DGGITQSPKYLFRKEGQNVTLSCEQNLNHDAMYWYRQDPGQGLRLIYYSQIVNDFQKGDIAEGYSVSREKKESFPLTVTSAQKNPTAFYLCATRFRTFHFGPGTRLTVT.

There are many counts of this clonotype. CDR3 amino acids: CASSWTGSNQPQHF. The CDR3 DNA reads as TGTGCCAGCTCGTGGACAGGGAGCAATCAGCCCCAGCATTTT. The chain links TRBV6-2 or TRBV6-3 to TRBJ1-5, with 8 bases identical to TRBD1. V shed 8 bases, J shed 1 base, and the junction held 4 bases outside the gene matches. This CDR3 is built from 14 residues. From germline, CDR1 is MNHEY and CDR2 SVGEGT.

This clonotype was found a few times. The chain uses TRBV11-2 and TRBJ2-1; the D gene is possibly TRBD1 (6 bases). Trimming cost V 3 bases and J 0 bases, with 15 bases left between them. The germline V gene has CDR1 SGHAT and CDR2 FQNNGV. The CDR3 consists of 17 residues. This chain's CDR3 is CASSFPGTTYSYNEQFF. The CDR3 coding sequence is TGTGCCAGCAGCTTCCCCGGGACAACATACTCCTACAATGAGCAGTTCTTC.

The rearrangement joins TRBV15 to TRBJ2-7, with D tentatively TRBD2 (5 bases). Germline CDR1 and CDR2: LNHNV and YYDKDF (reference sequence). The CDR3 runs to 14 residues. V was clipped by 0 bases and J by 5 bases, with 11 bases between them. CDR3 loop: CATSRDRGGDEQYF. Here the CDR3 DNA reads TGTGCCACCAGCAGAGATCGGGGTGGGGACGAGCAGTACTTC.

There are many counts of this clonotype. The gene calls are TRBV15 and TRBJ2-7; weak D call: TRBD1 (6 bases). This CDR3 is built from 18 residues. Per germline, CDR1 LNHNV and CDR2 YYDKDF (reference sequence). Trimming took 0 bases from V and 4 from J, leaving 22 bases between them. CDR3 sequence reads: CATSREGAALTGLYEQYF. The CDR3 nucleotides are TGTGCCACCAGCAGAGAGGGGGCTGCTCTCACCGGTCTTTACGAGCAGTACTTC.

This clonotype showed up just a few times. J is TRBJ2-1 and V is TRBV4-3; 7 nucleotides match TRBD2. The V and J ends lost 1 base and 8 bases, in that order; junction bases with no gene match: 8. The CDR3 runs to 15 residues. CDR1 is LGHNA, CDR2 YSLEER, per germline. The CDR3 is CASSQGLSGSYEQFF. CDR3 nucleotides: TGCGCCAGCAGCCAAGGTCTTAGCGGGTCCTATGAGCAGTTCTTC.

This clonotype was counted ten times or more. The rearrangement links TRBV5-1 to TRBJ2-7; no reliable D call. Trimming removed 1 base at V and 6 bases at J, with 8 bases between. This CDR3 region has 12 residues. Germline values: CDR1 SGHRS, CDR2 YFSETQ. Here the CDR3 DNA reads TGCGCCAGCAGCTTGCAGGTTCCCGAGCAGTACTTC. Amino acids: CASSLQVPEQYF.

A few counts support this clonotype. The CDR3 nucleotides read TGTGCCAGCAGTGACCTTCAGGGCCTGGAGCAGTACTTC. Translating it yields CASSDLQGLEQYF. The chain couples TRBV6-1 to TRBJ2-7; D is possibly TRBD1 (5 bases). The CDR3 has 13 amino acids. Germline CDR1 MNHNS, CDR2 SASEGT. V was trimmed by 3 bases and J by 7 bases, leaving 13 bases between them.

The sample holds a few counts of this clonotype. The V and J genes are TRBV27 and TRBJ2-7; TRBD1 matches 7 bases. The CDR3 is 14 residues long. V dropped 6 bases and J dropped 0; count of bases not matched to a gene: 5. From germline, CDR1 is MNHEY and CDR2 SMNVEV (reference sequence). CDR3 region: CASRVTGDSYEQYF. CDR3 nucleotide sequence: TGTGCCAGCAGGGTAACAGGGGACTCCTACGAGCAGTACTTC.

This clonotype was found many times. The chain joins TRBV9 to TRBJ1-2; 8 bases are shared with TRBD1. Germline lookup yields CDR1 SGDLS and CDR2 YYNGEE. The CDR3 extends over 13 amino acids. Trimming cost V 4 bases and J 5 bases; bases outside gene matches: 4. The CDR3 region is CASSTTGGYGYTF. The DNA for the CDR3 is TGTGCCAGCAGCACTACAGGGGGGTATGGCTACACCTTC.

This clonotype appeared many times. The rearrangement links TRBV21-1 to TRBJ2-2; the table names TRBD1, a call not compared with the DNA. TRBV21-1 is annotated as a pseudogene. The CDR3 contains 16 residues. In DNA form, the CDR3 reads TGTGCCAGCAGCAAGGGCGACAGTACGAACACCGGGGAGCTGTTTTTT. It codes for CASSKGDSTNTGELFF.

The V and J genes are TRBV6-2 or TRBV6-3 and TRBJ2-7, with TRBD1 matching 7 bases. This CDR3 has 13 residues. Germline CDR1 MNHEY, CDR2 SVGEGT. V shed 5 bases, J shed 3 bases, and the junction held 4 bases outside the gene matches. In DNA form, the CDR3 reads TGTGCCAGCAGTGACAGGGCAGACTACGAGCAGTACTTC. Its translation is CASSDRADYEQYF.